This passage covers 12 T cell receptor beta chains from one sample sequenced in a study of T cell responses to AZD1222 COVID-19 vaccine. Clones were read by immunoSEQ multiplex PCR, and TCRdb kept only the in-frame ones, dropping some. The sample lists 95,000 to 150,000 clones, around 91% occurring once. The source was peripheral blood, collected on day 0 of AZD1222 vaccination. These receptors were collected from an adult in good health.

This chain uses TRBV11-1 with TRBJ2-4; 8 bases match TRBD1. J gave up 5 bases and V 6 bases, and 9 bases lay outside the gene matches. The CDR3 covers 15 residues. The germline V gene encodes CDR1 SGHAT and CDR2 FQDESV (reference sequence). The CDR3 coding sequence is TGTGCCAGCAGTACAGGGGGAGAGGGGGAAAACATTCAGTACTTC. Its protein product is CASSTGGEGENIQYF.

J is TRBJ1-5 and V is TRBV6-1; 8 bases are a match to TRBD1. The V and J ends lost 3 bases and 7 bases, in that order; junction bases with no gene match: 14. Germline lookup yields CDR1 MNHNS and CDR2 SASEGT. This CDR3 comprises 17 residues. CDR3 in amino acids: CASSDGTGGQRRQPQHF. The CDR3 coding sequence is TGTGCCAGCAGTGATGGGACAGGCGGGCAGCGGAGGCAGCCCCAGCATTTT.

The chain is built from TRBV28 and TRBJ1-2; unclear D gene. Germline CDR1 and CDR2: MDHEN and SYDVKM. The CDR3 sequence is 11 residues long. Trimming cost V 3 bases and J 4 bases, with 3 bases left between them. CDR3 region: CASSFLYGYTF. For the CDR3, the DNA is TGTGCCAGCAGTTTCCTCTATGGCTACACCTTC.

The V and J genes are TRBV2 and TRBJ1-2; D is possibly TRBD1 (5 bases). Trimming stripped 11 bases from V and 5 bases from J, with 27 bases between. The CDR3 loop spans 16 amino acids. Germline-derived CDR1 and CDR2 are SNHLY and FYNNEI. CDR3 DNA: TGTGCCTCCCAGGGTGGTGTGCGTCACTGGGGGTATGGCTACACCTTC. Its protein is CASQGGVRHWGYGYTF.

This clone was seen once. CDR3 in DNA: TGCGCCAGCGTAATGGACAGGGCCTTGAACACTGAAGCTTTCTTT. Translated: CASVMDRALNTEAFF. This chain connects TRBV5-1 to TRBJ1-1; 8 positions agree with TRBD1. The junction had 8 bases not matched to a gene; V was cut back by 7 bases and J by 0 bases. The V gene's germline CDR1 is SGHRS and CDR2 YFSETQ. CDR3 size: 15 residues. The complete variable domain, with remaining parts taken from reference TRBV5-1 and TRBJ1-1, reads KAGVTQTPRYLIKTRGQQVTLSCSPISGHRSVSWYQQTPGQGLQFLFEYFSETQRNKGNFPGRFSGRQFSNSRSEMNVSTLELGDSALYLCASVMDRALNTEAFFGQGTRLTVV.

The chain has TRBV18 and TRBJ2-7; D is tentatively TRBD1 or TRBD2 (5 bases each). Trimming removed 3 bases at V and 4 bases at J, with 7 bases between. Germline CDR1 reads KGHSH; CDR2 reads LQKENI. CDR3 size: 12 residues. In DNA form, the CDR3 reads TGTGCCAGCTCACCTGGGGGTTACGAGCAGTACTTC. This codes for CASSPGGYEQYF.

This CDR3 reads CASSTTGSEAFF. CDR3 DNA sequence: TGTGCCAGCAGTACGACGGGGTCTGAAGCTTTCTTT. The chain links TRBV2 to TRBJ1-1, with D uncertain. The CDR3 consists of 12 residues. Per germline, CDR1 SNHLY and CDR2 FYNNEI. The V end lost 5 bases, the J end lost 6 bases, and 10 bases lay between the germline ends.

The chain couples TRBV11-3 to TRBJ2-2; a possible D gene is TRBD1 (6 bases). Per germline, CDR1 SGHNT and CDR2 YENEEA. The V gene lost 4 bases and the J gene lost 4 bases, with 16 bases spanning the gap. This CDR3 has 16 amino acids. In DNA, the CDR3 is TGTGCCAGCAGCTCACCGTCAGGACAGACCACCGGGGAGCTGTTTTTT. This encodes CASSSPSGQTTGELFF.

The table lists this clone with a count of one. The genes are TRBV28 and TRBJ2-7; 7 positions match TRBD1. The CDR3 covers 13 residues. Germline CDR1 MDHEN, CDR2 SYDVKM. Losses at the gene ends were 5 bases for V and 1 base for J; bases not matched to a gene: 2. CDR3 protein: CASSGDRSYEQYF. DNA of the CDR3: TGTGCCAGCAGTGGGGACAGATCCTACGAGCAGTACTTC. Full variable domain (outside the CDR3, taken from reference TRBV28 and TRBJ2-7): DVKVTQSSRYLVKRTGEKVFLECVQDMDHENMFWYRQDPGLGLRLIYFSYDVKMKEKGDIPEGYSVSREKKERFSLILESASTNQTSMYLCASSGDRSYEQYFGPGTRLTVT.

The chain employs TRBV7-2 and TRBJ2-5, with D possibly TRBD1 on 7 matching bases. The V and J ends lost 8 bases and 7 bases respectively, with 20 bases between them. Germline CDR1 reads SGHTA; CDR2 reads FQGNSA. CDR3 length equals 14 residues. In DNA, the CDR3 is TGTGCCAGCCGGCCAGGGGGGCCAAAGGGGACCCAGTACTTC. It codes for CASRPGGPKGTQYF.

This clone is a singleton in its sample. The chain recombines TRBV23-1 with TRBJ2-2, with D perhaps TRBD2 (5 bases). TRBV23-1 carries the ORF label, with uncertain function. The CDR3 has 16 residues. V lost 0 bases, J lost 0 bases, and 8 bases lay in between. CDR3 sequence: CASSQSSGANTGELFF. CDR3 nucleotide sequence: TGCGCCAGCAGTCAATCAAGCGGAGCGAACACCGGGGAGCTGTTTTTT.

V usage is TRBV2 and J usage is TRBJ1-2; 7 nucleotides align to TRBD1. The CDR3 has 18 amino acids. CDR1 and CDR2 (germline): SNHLY, FYNNEI. With V trimmed by 1 base and J by 0 bases, 11 bases remained unmatched. CDR3 nucleotide sequence: TGTGCCAGCAGTGAAGACCCGGGACAGACGAAGACTAACTATGGCTACACCTTC. Translated: CASSEDPGQTKTNYGYTF.